This T cell receptor (beta chain) was recovered during a study of cytomegalovirus exposure and HLA in healthy donors. For this clone: As yet, its antigen is unknown.

Study-level points and caveats: As immune exposure information, only CMV serostatus was available.

The CDR3 consists of 14 residues. V lost 7 bases and J 1 base, leaving 13 bases between the germline ends. Germline V gives CDR1 MNHEY, CDR2 SVGAGI. The primer mix had 60 Vbeta and 13 Jbeta primers. The data were produced by immunoSEQ multiplex PCR, yet TCRdb's version contains in-frame clones alone and is incomplete. This sample has about 160,000 clones, with 60% to 85% found just once. This clonotype was sampled from a woman between 45 and 65 years old in good health and CMV-seropositive. V and J are TRBV6-5 and TRBJ1-1, with D possibly matching TRBD1 (6 bases). The specimen was PBMCs. The CDR3 loop reads CASNSGDGNTEAFF. CDR3 in DNA: TGTGCCAGCAATTCAGGGGATGGGAACACTGAAGCTTTCTTT.